This T cell receptor beta chain was obtained from a study of blood T cell repertoires in COVID-19. Assay used: immunoSEQ multiplex PCR; TCRdb lists only in-frame clones, some missing. The sample carries almost 250,000 clones, about 89% recorded once. The CDR3 is 15 residues long. Germline V gene data show CDR1 as MDHEN and CDR2 as SYDVKM. J was trimmed by 5 bases and V by 5 bases; bases with no gene match: 9. Each participant's cohort was designated according to participant-reported clinical history. The sequenced sample was PBMCs or T cells enriched from blood (not recorded which). The rearrangement uses TRBV28 and TRBJ1-5; TRBD1 agrees at 7 bases. This sequence originates from a woman aged 30 to 39 who had recovered from COVID-19. The DNA for the CDR3 is TGTGCCAGCAGTGGAGTGGGACAGCGACATCAGCCCCAGCATTTT. This encodes CASSGVGQRHQPQHF.